This is a list of T cell receptor beta chains from one sample in a study of T cells in Graves' hyperthyroidism and ophthalmopathy. MiXCR, run by TCRdb on the multiplex PCR reads, gives a single entry per CDR3 protein. The table records about 690,000 distinct CDR3 sequences, roughly 17% of them present only once. Sequencing was performed on blood. The source of these receptors is a man aged 50-60 years with Graves' hyperthyroidism. The CDR3 runs from the conserved cysteine through the conserved F or W. D genes are given only for firm matches. Size values are once, few and many counts, or a class for expanded clones, and some rows have none.

>TRBJ2-1|16|many|TRBD2|TRBV7-2
TGTGCCAGCAGCTTAACTAGCGGGAGTCTGTACAATGAGCAGTTCTTC
CASSLTSGSLYNEQFF
>TRBJ2-3|14|.|.|TRBV10-1
TGCGCCAGCAGGCTTGGGGCCGACACAGATACGCAGTATTTT
CASRLGADTDTQYF
>TRBJ2-1|16|few|TRBD2|TRBV19
TGTGCCAGTAGTATAGCGAGCGGGATATCCTACAATGAGCAGTTCTTC
CASSIASGISYNEQFF
>TRBJ2-5|13|few|.|TRBV27
TGTGCCAGCAGTTTTGGCCTTGGAGAGACCCAGTACTTC
CASSFGLGETQYF
>TRBJ2-7|15|many|TRBD2|TRBV7-2
TGTGCCAGCAGCTTGTACACTAGCGGGAGGGACGAGCAGTACTTC
CASSLYTSGRDEQYF
>TRBJ1-2|16|many|.|TRBV28
TGTGCCATCTACAGTCCCCCTCTGGGATACAACTATGGCTACACCTTC
CAIYSPPLGYNYGYTF
>TRBJ1-1|14|many|.|TRBV3-1
TGTGCCAGCAGCCAAGTAGGTTCGAACACTGAAGCTTTCTTT
CASSQVGSNTEAFF
>TRBJ2-5|11|few|.|TRBV6-1
TGTGCCAGCAGTGAGGAAAAGACCCAGTACTTC
CASSEEKTQYF
>TRBJ1-5|14|.|.|TRBV11-3
TGTGCCAGCGGGGGAACAGGGAGCAATCAGCCCCAGCATTTT
CASGGTGSNQPQHF
>TRBJ1-4|14|many|TRBD1|TRBV18
TGTGCCAGCTCACCCGGGACAGAGAATGAAAAACTGTTTTTT
CASSPGTENEKLFF
>TRBJ2-7|16|.|.|TRBV7-2
TGTGCCAGCAGCTTAGCAGGGGGACCGGGGGCTTACGAGCAGTACTTC
CASSLAGGPGAYEQYF
>TRBJ1-3|17|many|TRBD1|TRBV28
TGTGCCAGCAGAACGGTCGGCGGACAGGGCTCTGGAAACACCATATATTTT
CASRTVGGQGSGNTIYF
>TRBJ2-7|14|.|.|TRBV28
TGTGCCAGCAGTAAGTGGCAGGGGAGCCACGAGCAGTACTTC
CASSKWQGSHEQYF
>TRBJ1-3|17|few|.|TRBV28
TGTGCCAGCAGCCTTCATCGGCCGGGGTACTCTGGAAACACCATATATTTT
CASSLHRPGYSGNTIYF
>TRBJ2-3|14|few|TRBD2|TRBV27
TGTGCCAGCAGGCGTAGCGGGGGCACAGATACGCAGTATTTT
CASRRSGGTDTQYF
>TRBJ1-5|14|.|.|TRBV6-1
TGTGCCAGCAGTGAAATAACGGGAAATCAGCCCCAGCATTTT
CASSEITGNQPQHF
>TRBJ2-7|16|many|TRBD2|TRBV7-8
TGTGCCAGCAGCTTAGTCTTAGCGGGGACCACCTACGAGCAGTACTTC
CASSLVLAGTTYEQYF
>TRBJ2-1|15|.|.|TRBV11-2
TGTGCCAGCAGCTCCCTTGGCGGGCCCCCGAATGAGCAGTCCTTC
CASSSLGGPPNEQSF
>TRBJ1-1|15|.|.|TRBV19
TGTGCCAGTAGTACAGGGATCCGGATGACCACTGAAGCTTTCTTT
CASSTGIRMTTEAFF
>TRBJ2-2|17|.|.|TRBV9
TGTGCCAGCAGCGTAGACCAGCGCCTACCGAACACCGGGGAGCTGTTTTTT
CASSVDQRLPNTGELFF
>TRBJ2-3|15|.|TRBD2|TRBV20-1
TGCAGTGCTAGAGACCGGACTAGCGGGAGTGATACGCAGTATTTT
CSARDRTSGSDTQYF
>TRBJ2-3|13|few|.|TRBV25-1
TGTGCCAGCAGTGAACATCCCACAGATACGCAGTATTTT
CASSEHPTDTQYF
>TRBJ2-7|13|.|.|TRBV19
TGTGCCAGTAGTCCCATCCACTCCTACGAGCAGTACTTC
CASSPIHSYEQYF
>TRBJ1-2|15|many|.|TRBV6-5
TGTGCCAGCATTACCGGGACGGCTGAAGACTATGGCTACACCTTC
CASITGTAEDYGYTF
>TRBJ2-5|14|many|.|TRBV6-2/TRBV6-3
TGTGCCAGCAGTTACGTCACAAGCGGGGAGACCCAGTACTTC
CASSYVTSGETQYF
>TRBJ2-7|15|few|TRBD2|TRBV5-1
TGCGCCAGCAGATTCCCGGGACTAGCGGGAGGCGAGCAGTACTTC
CASRFPGLAGGEQYF
>TRBJ2-3|15|many|.|TRBV24-1
TGTGCCACCAGTGAACGGGCCTCGTTGGTAGATACGCAGTATTTT
CATSERASLVDTQYF
>TRBJ1-2|13|many|.|TRBV28
TGTGCCACCATCACAGGGACCAACTATGGCTACACCTTC
CATITGTNYGYTF
>TRBJ2-2|15|many|.|TRBV6-2/TRBV6-3
TGTGCCAGCAGCCCGGCCCCCGCGAACACCGGGGAGCTGTTTTTT
CASSPAPANTGELFF
>TRBJ2-1|14|many|TRBD1|TRBV15
TGTGCCACCAGCAGAAAGGGACAGGTCAATGAGCAGTTCTTC
CATSRKGQVNEQFF
>TRBJ1-4|14|many|TRBD1|TRBV2
TGTGCCAGCAGTGGCGTCCAGGGGGGCGAAAAACTGTTTTTT
CASSGVQGGEKLFF
>TRBJ2-6|17|many|.|TRBV7-9
TGTGCCAGCAGCCAAGACTACAGGGACGCTGGGGCCAACGTCCTGACTTTC
CASSQDYRDAGANVLTF
>TRBJ2-5|18|few|.|TRBV11-2
TGTGCCAGCAGCCTATCAGGGGTGGGGATTCTGTTCAAAGAGACCCAGTACTTC
CASSLSGVGILFKETQYF
>TRBJ2-2|16|many|TRBD2|TRBV6-1
TGTGCCAGCAGCTCAGGGGAACTAGCGGGCACCGGGGAGCTGTTTTTT
CASSSGELAGTGELFF
>TRBJ1-2|13|.|.|TRBV6-5
TGTGCCAGCAGTTCAGGGCAGCACTATGGCTACACCTTC
CASSSGQHYGYTF
>TRBJ1-1|13|.|.|TRBV25-1
TGTGCCAGCAGTTCAGGGCTGTGGGCTGAAGCTTTCTTT
CASSSGLWAEAFF